The rows below give T cell receptor beta chains drawn from one sample of a study of technical replicates of blood from four donors. Method: immunoSEQ multiplex PCR; TCRdb's copy keeps in-frame clones and lacks some. The sample has about 73,000 clones, roughly nine tenths seen once. Sequenced sample: PBMCs. The origin of the receptors is a human donor in good health. Some clones in this sample may be carry-over from other donors' samples. The CDR3 runs from the conserved cysteine through the conserved F or W. Each record gives: V gene, clone size, D gene, J gene, CDR3 DNA, CDR3 protein. A D gene is named only where the DNA matches it firmly. Rows may omit the clone size; those that give it use once, few, many or a size class.

v_gene: TRBV12-5; abundance: .; d_gene: .; j_gene: TRBJ2-7; CDR3nt: TGTGCTAGTGGCCAACCGAGCTCCTACGAGCAGTACTTC; CDR3aa: CASGQPSSYEQYF
v_gene: TRBV5-6; abundance: .; d_gene: TRBD2; j_gene: TRBJ2-4; CDR3nt: TGTGCCAGCAGCTTTGGAGCGGGGGATGCCAAAAACATTCAGTACTTC; CDR3aa: CASSFGAGDAKNIQYF
v_gene: TRBV27; abundance: .; d_gene: .; j_gene: TRBJ1-1; CDR3nt: TGTGCCAGCAGTTTATACTCAGGGTGGGAAGCTTTCTTT; CDR3aa: CASSLYSGWEAFF
v_gene: TRBV4-1; abundance: .; d_gene: .; j_gene: TRBJ2-7; CDR3nt: TGCGCCAGCAGCCAAGAATACGGGCTAGCGAAGGATGAGCAGTACTTC; CDR3aa: CASSQEYGLAKDEQYF
v_gene: TRBV15; abundance: .; d_gene: TRBD1; j_gene: TRBJ2-7; CDR3nt: TGTGCCACCAGCAGAGGGGGACAGGGTATTTACGAGCAGTACTTC; CDR3aa: CATSRGGQGIYEQYF
v_gene: TRBV29-1; abundance: .; d_gene: TRBD1; j_gene: TRBJ2-5; CDR3nt: TGCAGCGCACAGGGGGTCCCAACCATGGGGATTGCCCAGTACTTC; CDR3aa: CSAQGVPTMGIAQYF
v_gene: TRBV10-2; abundance: .; d_gene: .; j_gene: TRBJ1-2; CDR3nt: TGCGCCAGCAGTGAACAGGGCTATGGCTACACCTTC; CDR3aa: CASSEQGYGYTF
v_gene: TRBV5-1; abundance: .; d_gene: .; j_gene: TRBJ1-2; CDR3nt: TGCGCCAGCAGCTTCGCTGGGGGCGATGGCTACACCTTC; CDR3aa: CASSFAGGDGYTF
v_gene: TRBV9; abundance: .; d_gene: TRBD1; j_gene: TRBJ2-7; CDR3nt: TGTGCCAGCAGCGAGGCGGGACAGGCTTCCAACGAGCAGTACTTC; CDR3aa: CASSEAGQASNEQYF
v_gene: TRBV11-2; abundance: .; d_gene: .; j_gene: TRBJ1-6; CDR3nt: TGTGCCAGCAGCCAGCTACGGGGTTGGTCACCCCTCCACTTT; CDR3aa: CASSQLRGWSPLHF
v_gene: TRBV6-1; abundance: .; d_gene: TRBD1; j_gene: TRBJ1-5; CDR3nt: TGTGCCAGCAGCCGGGACAGGGGGAATCAGCCCCAGCATTTT; CDR3aa: CASSRDRGNQPQHF
v_gene: TRBV19; abundance: once; d_gene: .; j_gene: TRBJ1-4; CDR3nt: TGTGCCAGTAGTACATCCGGGGCCGGGGGTGAAAAACTGTTTTTT; CDR3aa: CASSTSGAGGEKLFF